Sequencing of this T cell receptor beta chain was carried out in a study of beta chain features in type 1 diabetes. Once sorted, every population was more than 95% pure. cDNA synthesis used the whole RNA isolate, giving expressed TCRB sequences. Sequencing used immunoSEQ multiplex PCR; TCRdb keeps in-frame clones, though not all of them. The sample holds roughly 230,000 clones, over 8.5% seen once. The CDR3 sequence is 15 residues long. The germline V gene encodes CDR1 MNHNY and CDR2 SVGAGI (reference sequence). V was pared by 2 bases and J by 3 bases, with 13 bases between. Broader study findings: At VDJ recombination sites, type 1 diabetes patients had fewer insertions and more deleted nucleotides.

Concerning this clone: Its target is unknown.

The chain joins TRBV6-6 to TRBJ1-1, with D possibly matching TRBD1 (5 bases). This clonotype was obtained from a woman under 30 in good health. Sequenced material: naive CD4+ T cells from blood. The CDR3 bases are TGTGCCAGCAGTTACCATGGGGGGACGGACACTGAAGCTTTCTTT. Amino acids: CASSYHGGTDTEAFF.